The next 6 T cell receptor beta chains were all read from a single sample in a study of blood T cells in healthy people across ages (dated by TCRdb to the mid-2010s). The library came from 5' RACE. Sequencing instrument: Illumina HiSeq 2500. A second PCR of roughly 7 to 11 cycles was run with a J-beta primer mix and a sample-barcoded 5' primer. The raw public data were reprocessed by TCRdb itself: fastp quality trimming at Q25, MiXCR clonotype calling, in-frame beta chains only. Rows merge per CDR3 protein into single entries with the most common DNA and genes. The sample table shows 1.5 million or so distinct CDR3 sequences, and approximately 38% are seen once. The biggest ten clones account for 7% to 9% of the sample. Sample: blood. The receptors shown here come from a young woman in good health.

There are a few counts of this clonotype. This chain links TRBV12-3 or TRBV12-4 with TRBJ2-7; 10 nucleotides agree with TRBD2. After removal of 1 base from V and 0 bases from J, the junction contained 15 bases not matched to a gene. The CDR3 covers 20 residues. In nucleotides, the CDR3 is TGTGCCAGCAGTTTAGTTTTTACTAGCGGGGCTCAACCGAGCTCCTACGAGCAGTACTTC. This encodes CASSLVFTSGAQPSSYEQYF.

This clonotype was counted only a few times. V gene TRBV25-1 combines with J gene TRBJ2-3, with D unclear. V was clipped by 3 bases and J by 3 bases, with 10 bases between them. The CDR3 is made up of 14 amino acids. Germline CDR1 reads MGHDK; CDR2 reads SYGVNS. CDR3: CASSETLRTDTQYF. Here the CDR3 DNA reads TGTGCCAGCAGTGAGACACTTAGAACAGATACGCAGTATTTT.

This clonotype showed up many times. J is TRBJ2-7 and V is TRBV6-5; TRBD2 is a possible D gene (5 bases). Germline V gene data show CDR1 as MNHEY and CDR2 as SVGAGI. Deletions cut 5 bases from V and 11 bases from J, with 13 bases between. The CDR3 covers 11 residues. CDR3 DNA: TGTGCCAGCAGTGGACCGGGAAAAGAGTACTTC. It codes for CASSGPGKEYF.

This clonotype was found once. The chain joins TRBV20-1 to TRBJ2-3; maybe TRBD2 (6 bases). This CDR3 is 13 amino acids long. The V and J ends lost 6 bases and 6 bases respectively, with 16 bases between them. Germline V CDR1 and CDR2: DFQATT, SNEGSKA (reference sequence). In DNA, the CDR3 is TGCAGTGCGCACCGACTAGGAGAGGATACGCAGTATTTT. It yields the protein CSAHRLGEDTQYF.

This chain uses TRBV12-3 or TRBV12-4 with TRBJ1-1, with D possibly being TRBD1 (5 bases). Trimming removed 3 bases from V and 9 bases from J, with 8 bases in between. The CDR3 consists of 11 residues. The CDR3 sequence is CASSFEGKAFF. As DNA, the CDR3 is TGTGCCAGCAGTTTTGAGGGGAAAGCTTTCTTT.

The chain couples TRBV28 to TRBJ2-3, with 7 bases fitting TRBD1. CDR1 and CDR2 (germline): MDHEN, SYDVKM. With V trimmed by 6 bases and J by 3 bases, 9 bases remained unmatched. CDR3 length: 15 amino acids. DNA for the CDR3: TGTGCCAGCAGGCAGACAGGGAGCCAAACAGATACGCAGTATTTT. Translated, it gives CASRQTGSQTDTQYF.